This T cell receptor (beta chain) came from a study of shared clonotypes between healthy human individuals. CD45RO-negative, CCR7-positively selected cells formed the naive CD8 fraction, excluding terminally differentiated effector memory CD45RA+ cells. The table came from immunoSEQ multiplex PCR; TCRdb's copy has only in-frame clones and leaves some out. The data hold 450,000 to 700,000 clones, with 95% to 96% observed a single time. CDR3 length equals 13 residues. The V end was cut by 0 bases, the J end by 5 bases, with 8 bases between. Germline CDR1 and CDR2: MNHNY and SVGAGI (reference sequence).

The sequencing sample was made of naive CD8+ T cells sorted from blood. The clonotype was recovered from a woman aged 30 to 39 in good health. The chain links TRBV6-6 to TRBJ2-7; unclear D gene. The CDR3 region is CASSYSTVDEQYF. CDR3 sequence (DNA): TGTGCCAGCAGTTACTCGACTGTTGACGAGCAGTACTTC.